These T cell receptor beta chains were read from a single sample in a study of prognosis after radiotherapy for stage I lung cancer. A single record per CDR3 protein comes from TCRdb applying MiXCR to the multiplex PCR reads. Found here are about 31,000 distinct CDR3 sequences, over 40% of them singletons; the top ten hold 15%. Here the sequenced sample was PBMCs, taken before or after stereotactic body radiation therapy (not recorded which). The receptors originated from a donor over 45 with non-small cell lung cancer. Both conserved end residues are part of each CDR3. D genes are given only for firm matches. The size of a clone is reported for some rows only, either as once, few or many, or as a class for expanded clones.

>.|TRBV12-3/TRBV12-4|TRBJ2-1|medium-sized
CASSPGPGNEQFF
TGTGCCAGCAGCCCTGGCCCCGGCAATGAGCAGTTCTTC
>.|TRBV5-1|TRBJ2-3|many
CASSLVLGSSTDTQYF
TGCGCCAGCAGCTTGGTCCTCGGGAGCAGCACAGATACGCAGTATTTT
>.|TRBV12-3/TRBV12-4|TRBJ2-1|.
CASSFKLVGVAGSYNEQFF
TGTGCCAGCAGTTTTAAATTAGTAGGAGTGGCGGGATCCTACAATGAGCAGTTCTTC
>.|TRBV7-2|TRBJ2-7|many
CASSPLRTSYEQYF
TGTGCCAGCAGCCCTCTGCGGACCTCCTACGAGCAGTACTTC
>TRBD2|TRBV9|TRBJ2-7|many
CASSVGSSGSHEQYF
TGTGCCAGCAGCGTAGGGTCTAGCGGGAGCCACGAGCAGTACTTC
>TRBD2|TRBV12-3/TRBV12-4|TRBJ2-1|.
CASSPELAVPFFSYNEQFF
TGTGCCAGCAGTCCCGAACTAGCGGTGCCTTTCTTTTCCTACAATGAGCAGTTCTTC
>TRBD1|TRBV4-2|TRBJ1-1|.
CASSPRDRGLTGENTEAFF
TGTGCCAGCAGCCCCCGGGACAGGGGGCTTACAGGGGAGAACACTGAAGCTTTCTTT
>.|TRBV24-1|TRBJ2-7|many
CATRSSGSYEQYF
TGTGCCACTCGCTCCAGCGGCTCCTACGAGCAGTACTTC
>.|TRBV24-1|TRBJ2-3|many
CATRGATDTQYF
TGTGCCACCCGGGGGGCCACAGATACGCAGTATTTT
>TRBD1|TRBV15|TRBJ2-7|many
CATSRDPGQASEQYF
TGTGCCACCAGCAGAGATCCGGGACAGGCCTCTGAGCAGTACTTC
>.|TRBV28|TRBJ1-5|many
CASRRYSNQPQHF
TGTGCCAGCAGACGTTATAGCAATCAGCCCCAGCATTTT
>.|TRBV2|TRBJ2-3|once
CASSETPRGERRYTDTQYF
TGTGCCAGCAGTGAAACCCCGAGGGGGGAGCGGAGATACACAGATACGCAGTATTTT
>.|TRBV2|TRBJ1-2|once
CASRDGRSGLYGYTF
TGTGCCAGCAGGGACGGGCGTTCAGGACTATATGGCTACACCTTC
>TRBD1|TRBV7-8|TRBJ1-1|many
CASRLRQGGGNTEAFF
TGTGCCAGCAGACTACGCCAGGGGGGCGGGAACACTGAAGCTTTCTTT
>.|TRBV6-5|TRBJ1-2|many
CASSSGVNGGYGYTF
TGTGCCAGCAGTTCCGGAGTGAACGGGGGCTATGGCTACACCTTC
>TRBD1|TRBV30|TRBJ1-2|.
CAWSGQGGRCTF
TGTGCCTGGAGTGGACAGGGGGGTCGCTGCACCTTC
>.|TRBV6-2/TRBV6-3|TRBJ1-6|.
CASSPGFGSPLHF
TGTGCCAGCAGTCCCGGCTTTGGTTCACCCCTCCACTTT
>TRBD2|TRBV6-1|TRBJ2-5|.
CAGRSTGGGSGNQYF
TGTGCCGGCAGATCGACGGGCGGGGGGAGTGGGAACCAGTACTTC
>TRBD1|TRBV9|TRBJ2-2|many
CASSEGGAGTANTGELFF
TGTGCCAGCAGCGAGGGTGGGGCCGGGACAGCGAACACCGGGGAGCTGTTTTTT
>TRBD1|TRBV10-3|TRBJ1-5|many
CAISAGQNQPQHF
TGTGCCATCAGTGCGGGACAGAATCAGCCCCAGCATTTT
>TRBD1|TRBV30|TRBJ2-2|many
CAWRRTGNTGELFF
TGTGCCTGGAGGCGGACAGGGAACACCGGGGAGCTGTTTTTT
>TRBD1|TRBV6-2/TRBV6-3|TRBJ2-3|.
CASNQQGEAHTQYF
TGTGCCAGCAACCAACAGGGGGAGGCACATACTCAGTATTTT
>TRBD2|TRBV6-1|TRBJ2-1|many
CASRGTSGGDNEQFF
TGTGCCAGCAGGGGGACTAGCGGGGGGGACAATGAGCAGTTCTTC
>TRBD1|TRBV20-1|TRBJ2-3|many
CSAIGQGDTQYF
TGCAGTGCTATCGGACAGGGGGATACGCAGTATTTT
>.|TRBV4-1|TRBJ1-5|many
CASSQGRGSNQPQHF
TGCGCCAGCAGCCAGGGTCGGGGTAGCAATCAGCCCCAGCATTTT
>TRBD1|TRBV20-1|TRBJ1-2|few
CSARPWDRGNYGYTF
TGCAGTGCTAGACCTTGGGACAGGGGAAACTATGGCTACACCTTC
>.|TRBV6-1|TRBJ1-1|many
CASTTTVLNTEAFF
TGTGCCAGCACCACGACAGTGTTGAACACTGAAGCTTTCTTT
>.|TRBV12-3/TRBV12-4|TRBJ2-1|.
CASSPVRCTYNEQFF
TGTGCCAGCAGCCCAGTTCGGTGCACCTACAATGAGCAGTTCTTC
>.|TRBV12-3/TRBV12-4|TRBJ1-3|.
CASGSRNAIYF
TGTGCCAGCGGGTCTCGAAACGCCATATATTTT
>.|TRBV27|TRBJ1-4|many
CASSLLPGATNEKLFF
TGTGCCAGCAGTTTACTGCCGGGGGCGACTAATGAAAAACTGTTTTTT
>.|TRBV5-6|TRBJ2-3|many
CASSLFGISTDTQYF
TGTGCCAGCAGCTTGTTCGGGATTAGCACAGATACGCAGTATTTT